This T cell receptor beta chain was retrieved from a study of beta chain features in type 1 diabetes. Study conclusions and caveats: TCRB CDR3s were moderately but significantly shorter in Type 1 diabetes patients in all four CD4+ subsets.

This clone was counted once. Its specificity is unknown. Trimming took off 4 bases at V and 5 bases at J, with 7 bases between the two ends. CDR1 is SGDLS and CDR2 is YYNGEE in the germline V gene. CDR3 length: 11 amino acids. The whole isolated RNA underwent reverse transcription, so sequencing captured expressed TCRB transcripts. Only in-frame clones appear in the TCRdb table, and some are missing; sequencing was by immunoSEQ multiplex PCR. The sample records more than 120,000 clones, about 13% being singletons. The chain carries TRBV9 and TRBJ2-7; D uncertain. The receptor comes from a man between 18 and 29 years old with type 1 diabetes. Sequencing used central memory CD4+ T cells from blood. The chain's CDR3 is CASSLGDEQYF. The CDR3 nucleotides are TGTGCCAGCAGCCTGGGCGACGAGCAGTACTTC.